This T cell receptor beta chain appears in the sequencing data of a study of blood T cell repertoires in COVID-19. This table comes from immunoSEQ multiplex PCR, and its TCRdb copy is limited to in-frame clones, with some not included. The table records 400,000 or so clones, nearly 90% of them present only once. The CDR3 length is 14 residues. The V gene's germline CDR1 is LNHDA and CDR2 SQIVND (reference sequence). The trim removed 4 bases at V and 5 bases at J, leaving 3 bases unmatched. This chain joins TRBV19 and TRBJ2-3; 10 bases are shared with TRBD1. Sequencing was carried out using PBMCs or T cells enriched from blood (not recorded which). The sequence came from a woman aged 40-49 years with acute COVID-19. CDR3: CASSSGQGGDTQYF. The DNA for the CDR3 is TGTGCCAGTAGTAGTGGACAGGGGGGAGATACGCAGTATTTT.